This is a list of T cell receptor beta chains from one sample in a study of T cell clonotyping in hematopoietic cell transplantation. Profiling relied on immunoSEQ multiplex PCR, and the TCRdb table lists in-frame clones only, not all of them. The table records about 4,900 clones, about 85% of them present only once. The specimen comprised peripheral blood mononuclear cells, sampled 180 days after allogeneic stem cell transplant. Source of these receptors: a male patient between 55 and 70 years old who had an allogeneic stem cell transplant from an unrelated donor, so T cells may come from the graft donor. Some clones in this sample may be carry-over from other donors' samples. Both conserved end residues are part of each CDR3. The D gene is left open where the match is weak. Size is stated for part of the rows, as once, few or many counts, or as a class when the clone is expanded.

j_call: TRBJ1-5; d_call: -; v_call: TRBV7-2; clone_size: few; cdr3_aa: CASSPRGHSNQPQHF; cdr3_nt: TGTGCCAGCAGCCCCCGGGGGCATAGCAATCAGCCCCAGCATTTT
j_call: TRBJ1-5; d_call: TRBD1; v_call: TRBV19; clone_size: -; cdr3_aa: CASSKNRGRQDQPQHF; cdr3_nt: TGTGCCAGTAGTAAGAACAGGGGAAGGCAAGATCAGCCCCAGCATTTT
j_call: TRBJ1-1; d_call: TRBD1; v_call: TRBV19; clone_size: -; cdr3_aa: CASNQQGAKEAFF; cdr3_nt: TGTGCCAGTAATCAACAGGGGGCTAAAGAAGCTTTCTTT
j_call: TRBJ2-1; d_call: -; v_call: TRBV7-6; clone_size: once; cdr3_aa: CASSLGLRDNEQFF; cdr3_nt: TGTGCCAGCAGCCTCGGACTCAGGGACAATGAGCAGTTCTTC
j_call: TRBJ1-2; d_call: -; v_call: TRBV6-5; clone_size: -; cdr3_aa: CASRLDETNYGYTF; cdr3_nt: TGTGCCAGCAGATTAGACGAAACTAACTATGGCTACACCTTC
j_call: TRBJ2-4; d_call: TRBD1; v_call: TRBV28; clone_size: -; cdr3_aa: CASSTGGARGNIQYF; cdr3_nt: TGTGCCAGCAGTACAGGGGGCGCGAGGGGAAACATTCAGTACTTC
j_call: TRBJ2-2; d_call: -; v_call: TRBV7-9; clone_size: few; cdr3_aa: CASSFREGVDTGELFF; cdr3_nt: TGTGCCAGCAGCTTTAGGGAAGGGGTAGACACCGGGGAGCTGTTTTTT
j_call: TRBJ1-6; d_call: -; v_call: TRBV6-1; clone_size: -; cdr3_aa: CASSEALGGMIYNSPLHF; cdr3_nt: TGTGCCAGCAGTGAAGCGCTGGGCGGGATGATCTATAATTCACCCCTCCACTTT
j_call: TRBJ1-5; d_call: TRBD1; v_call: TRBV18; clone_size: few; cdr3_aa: CASSPDRGNQPQHF; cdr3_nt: TGTGCCAGCTCACCCGACAGGGGCAATCAGCCCCAGCATTTT
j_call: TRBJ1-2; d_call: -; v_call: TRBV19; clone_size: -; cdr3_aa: CASNNQTWANYGYTF; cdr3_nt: TGTGCCAGTAATAATCAAACCTGGGCTAACTATGGCTACACCTTC
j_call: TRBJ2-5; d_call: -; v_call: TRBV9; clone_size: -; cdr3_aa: CASSVGETQETQYF; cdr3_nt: TGTGCCAGCAGCGTAGGAGAGACCCAAGAGACCCAGTACTTC
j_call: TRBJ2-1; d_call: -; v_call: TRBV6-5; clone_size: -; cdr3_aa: CASSYSGTPYNEQFF; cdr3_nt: TGTGCCAGCAGTTACTCCGGGACACCCTACAATGAGCAGTTCTTC
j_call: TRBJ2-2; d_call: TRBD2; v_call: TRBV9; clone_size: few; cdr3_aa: CASSVATSGNTGELFF; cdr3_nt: TGTGCCAGCAGCGTAGCAACTAGCGGAAACACCGGGGAGCTGTTTTTT
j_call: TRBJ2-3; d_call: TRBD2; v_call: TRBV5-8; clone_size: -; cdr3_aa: CASSLAVGLAVTDTQYF; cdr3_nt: TGTGCCAGCAGCTTGGCTGTCGGACTAGCGGTCACAGATACGCAGTATTTT
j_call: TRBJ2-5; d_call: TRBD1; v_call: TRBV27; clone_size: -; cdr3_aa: CASSLTLGGQRETQYF; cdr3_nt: TGTGCCAGCAGTTTAACTTTAGGGGGACAGAGGGAGACCCAGTACTTC